The clone carrying this TCR beta chain was counted a few times. This entry is derived from a study of blood T cell repertoires in COVID-19. Measured with immunoSEQ multiplex PCR; TCRdb has only the in-frame clones, and not every one. The repertoire holds under 200,000 clones, roughly 84% seen once, with roughly 7.3% in the top ten. Germline lookup yields CDR1 MGHDK and CDR2 SYGVNS. V lost 3 bases and J lost 9; bases outside the gene matches: 9. The CDR3 covers 16 residues. Sample: PBMCs or T cells enriched from blood (not recorded which). The chain recombines TRBV25-1 with TRBJ2-1; TRBD2 agrees at 12 bases. The sequence derives from a woman in her forties or fifties who had recovered from COVID-19. The CDR3 nucleotides are TGTGCCAGCAGTGAGTCTCTAGCGGGAGGGCCGGGTGAGCAGTTCTTC. Amino acid sequence: CASSESLAGGPGEQFF.